The 20 T cell receptor beta chains below come from one sample, sequenced in a study of neoadjuvant anti-PD-1 for oral cavity cancer. The method was immunoSEQ multiplex PCR; TCRdb's version includes in-frame clones alone and lacks a portion of them. The sample records about 14,000 clones, roughly 74% being singletons. Sequencing used PBMCs, obtained before nivolumab (anti-PD-1) treatment. Receptor source: a person between 35 and 79 years old with oral cavity squamous cell carcinoma.

The chain has TRBV4-1 and TRBJ2-1; 7 bases are a match to TRBD1. Germline trimming cut 5 bases from V and 0 bases from J; bases unmatched to any gene: 10. Germline assignment: CDR1 MGHRA and CDR2 YSYEKL. The CDR3 totals 17 residues. CDR3 sequence (DNA): TGCGCCAGCAGCAGACACCCCGGGACAGACTCCTACAATGAGCAGTTCTTC. Protein sequence: CASSRHPGTDSYNEQFF.

This clone was observed once. The rearrangement uses TRBV30 and TRBJ2-7; 8 bases fit TRBD1. Trimming took 0 bases from V and 11 from J; bases not matched to a gene: 6. Germline V lookup: CDR1 GTSNPN, CDR2 SVGIG (reference sequence). This CDR3 contains 12 residues. CDR3 loop: CAWSVARTGKYF. The CDR3 DNA is TGTGCCTGGAGTGTAGCCCGGACAGGGAAGTACTTC. Complete variable domain (other parts from reference TRBV30 and TRBJ2-7): SQTIHQWPATLVQPVGSPLSLECTVEGTSNPNLYWYRQAAGRGLQLLFYSVGIGQISSEVPQNLSASRPQDRQFILSSKKLLLSDSGFYLCAWSVARTGKYFGPGTRLTVT.

This chain connects TRBV15 to TRBJ2-5, with D perhaps matching TRBD1 (5 bases). Per germline, CDR1 LNHNV and CDR2 YYDKDF (reference sequence). The germline V and J ends were trimmed by 0 bases and 5 bases, with 10 bases remaining between them. CDR3 length: 14 amino acids. CDR3 protein: CATSRDPRDETQYF. The CDR3 region has the DNA TGTGCCACCAGCAGAGATCCCAGGGATGAGACCCAGTACTTC.

This clone was found a few times. The chain uses TRBV4-1 and TRBJ1-2; unclear D gene. With 7 bases removed from V and 0 bases from J, the gap between germline ends came to 15 bases. The CDR3 has 15 residues. Germline V CDR1 and CDR2: MGHRA, YSYEKL. The CDR3 here is CASTHLGLTNYGYTF. The CDR3 DNA reads TGCGCCAGCACACATTTGGGGTTGACTAACTATGGCTACACCTTC.

The J gene is TRBJ1-4, the V gene TRBV12-2; the table's D call, TRBD1, has no DNA check behind it. TRBV12-2 is reported as a pseudogene. CDR3 length: 16 residues. The CDR3 DNA follows: TGTGCAAGTCGCGAGGACAGGGATTCAACTAATGAAAAACTGTTTTTT. Translated: CASREDRDSTNEKLFF.

The chain recombines TRBV15 with TRBJ1-3; D not resolved. CDR3 length: 15 amino acids. Looked up from germline, CDR1 is LNHNV and CDR2 is YYDKDF (reference sequence). The V gene lost 0 bases and the J gene lost 2 bases, with 8 bases spanning the gap. The CDR3 DNA sequence: TGTGCCACCAGCAGAGATCGGGCAACTGGAAACACCATATATTTT. Its translation: CATSRDRATGNTIYF.

This chain joins TRBV27 and TRBJ2-2; TRBD1 aligns across 8 bases. Trimming cost V 6 bases and J 9 bases; bases outside gene matches: 12. Germline CDR1 and CDR2: MNHEY and SMNVEV (reference sequence). This CDR3 contains 15 residues. CDR3 sequence reads: CASSHRGSLVWELFF. The CDR3 nucleotides read TGTGCCAGCAGCCACAGGGGGTCTCTAGTTTGGGAGCTGTTTTTT.

The chain uses TRBV6-5 and TRBJ2-6; D is unresolved. The length of the CDR3 is 15 residues. The germline V gene encodes CDR1 MNHEY and CDR2 SVGAGI. V was clipped by 5 bases and J by 0 bases, with 8 bases between them. In DNA form, the CDR3 reads TGTGCCAGCAGTAGCTACAGCTCTGGGGCCAACGTCCTGACTTTC. Its translation is CASSSYSSGANVLTF.

The chain recombines TRBV9 with TRBJ1-2; D is ambiguous. This CDR3 is 13 amino acids long. Germline V CDR1 and CDR2: SGDLS, YYNGEE. Trimming left V 2 bases short and J 5 bases short, with 10 bases between. The CDR3 here is CASSVEDGYGYTF. DNA for the CDR3: TGTGCCAGCAGCGTGGAAGACGGGTATGGCTACACCTTC.

The J gene is TRBJ2-3, the V gene TRBV4-1; possible D gene TRBD1, 6 bases. Germline-derived CDR1 and CDR2 are MGHRA and YSYEKL. CDR3 length: 15 residues. V lost 3 bases and J 0 bases, leaving 10 bases between the germline ends. The CDR3 sequence is CASSHQGFSTDTQYF. The CDR3, as DNA: TGCGCCAGCAGCCACCAGGGGTTTAGCACAGATACGCAGTATTTT.

This clone was seen more than once but under ten times. The chain combines TRBV5-1 with TRBJ2-7; D perhaps matches TRBD2 (5 bases). The germline V and J ends were trimmed by 4 bases and 0 bases, with 20 bases remaining between them. Germline V gene sequence: CDR1 SGHRS, CDR2 YFSETQ. The CDR3 is 17 amino acids. In DNA, the CDR3 is TGCGCCAGCAGCCCCGAGGCGGGTGGGGTACTCTCCTACGAGCAGTACTTC. The encoded protein is CASSPEAGGVLSYEQYF. Variable domain in full (rest from reference TRBV5-1 and TRBJ2-7): KAGVTQTPRYLIKTRGQQVTLSCSPISGHRSVSWYQQTPGQGLQFLFEYFSETQRNKGNFPGRFSGRQFSNSRSEMNVSTLELGDSALYLCASSPEAGGVLSYEQYFGPGTRLTVT.

V usage is TRBV5-1 and J usage is TRBJ2-1; 9 bases map to TRBD1. This CDR3 is built from 15 residues. Trimming cost V 4 bases and J 3 bases; bases outside gene matches: 5. Germline V lookup: CDR1 SGHRS, CDR2 YFSETQ. CDR3 in amino acids: CASSEGQGIYNEQFF. DNA for the CDR3: TGCGCCAGCAGCGAGGGACAGGGTATCTACAATGAGCAGTTCTTC.

The chain joins TRBV7-2 to TRBJ2-7; D might be TRBD2 (6 bases). V gave up 5 bases and J gave up 0 bases, with 11 bases separating them. The CDR3 consists of 14 residues. Germline V gene lookup returns CDR1 SGHTA and CDR2 FQGNSA. This chain's CDR3 is CASSADYSSYEQYF. CDR3 in DNA: TGTGCCAGCAGCGCGGACTATAGCTCCTACGAGCAGTACTTC.

The chain recombines TRBV19 with TRBJ1-2; 10 bases agree with TRBD1. The CDR3 contains 15 residues. V lost 0 bases to trimming and J lost 8 bases; unmatched junction nucleotides: 6. The germline CDR1 and CDR2 sequences are LNHDA and SQIVND (reference sequence). As DNA, the CDR3 is TGTGCCAGTAGTATAGATCAGGGACAGGGGTCCGGCTACACCTTC. It is translated as CASSIDQGQGSGYTF.

This clone was picked up one time. The V gene is TRBV28, the J gene TRBJ1-5; D is ambiguous. This CDR3 is built from 12 residues. Germline V lookup: CDR1 MDHEN, CDR2 SYDVKM. V was cut by 10 bases and J by 4 bases, with 11 bases left in between. Here the CDR3 DNA reads TGTGCCACCTTGGCCAATAATCAGCCCCAGCATTTT. Translation: CATLANNQPQHF.

In this sample, this clone turned up a few times. This chain joins TRBV19 and TRBJ2-5; weak D call: TRBD1 (6 bases). The V gene's germline CDR1 is LNHDA and CDR2 SQIVND (reference sequence). The CDR3 length is 14 residues. The V end was cut by 5 bases, the J end by 0 bases, with 10 bases between. The CDR3 loop is CASSPRDNQETQYF. Written as DNA, the CDR3 is TGTGCCAGTAGTCCACGGGACAACCAAGAGACCCAGTACTTC.

The genes are TRBV7-2 and TRBJ2-5, with 8 bases identical to TRBD1. With V trimmed by 5 bases and J by 2 bases, 10 bases remained unmatched. CDR1 is SGHTA and CDR2 is FQGNSA in the germline V gene. The CDR3 runs 16 residues. This CDR3 is CASSKRTGWEQETQYF. The CDR3 DNA sequence: TGTGCCAGCAGCAAACGGACAGGGTGGGAACAAGAGACCCAGTACTTC.

This chain links TRBV7-8 with TRBJ2-3; unclear D gene. V lost 2 bases and J 0 bases, leaving 12 bases between the germline ends. The length of the CDR3 is 16 residues. CDR1 and CDR2 (germline): SGHVS, FQNEAQ. This CDR3 reads CASSLFATESTDTQYF. CDR3 sequence (DNA): TGTGCCAGCAGCTTATTCGCGACCGAGAGCACAGATACGCAGTATTTT.

This chain links TRBV5-1 with TRBJ2-7; weak D call: TRBD1 (6 bases). V lost 4 bases to trimming and J lost 4 bases, with 12 bases between them. The germline V gene has CDR1 SGHRS and CDR2 YFSETQ. This CDR3 region has 13 residues. CDR3 residues: CASSRVGQYEQYF. For the CDR3, the DNA is TGCGCCAGCAGCCGGGTGGGACAATACGAGCAGTACTTC.

There are a few counts of this clone. This chain uses TRBV4-1 with TRBJ2-4, with TRBD2 matching 7 bases. Per the germline V gene, CDR1 is MGHRA and CDR2 is YSYEKL. The CDR3 extends over 19 amino acids. Unmatched junction bases numbered 11, after V lost 0 bases and J lost 0 bases. For the CDR3, the DNA is TGCGCCAGCAGCCAAGATCGCAGGGCACTAGCGATAGCCAAAAACATTCAGTACTTC. It translates to CASSQDRRALAIAKNIQYF.